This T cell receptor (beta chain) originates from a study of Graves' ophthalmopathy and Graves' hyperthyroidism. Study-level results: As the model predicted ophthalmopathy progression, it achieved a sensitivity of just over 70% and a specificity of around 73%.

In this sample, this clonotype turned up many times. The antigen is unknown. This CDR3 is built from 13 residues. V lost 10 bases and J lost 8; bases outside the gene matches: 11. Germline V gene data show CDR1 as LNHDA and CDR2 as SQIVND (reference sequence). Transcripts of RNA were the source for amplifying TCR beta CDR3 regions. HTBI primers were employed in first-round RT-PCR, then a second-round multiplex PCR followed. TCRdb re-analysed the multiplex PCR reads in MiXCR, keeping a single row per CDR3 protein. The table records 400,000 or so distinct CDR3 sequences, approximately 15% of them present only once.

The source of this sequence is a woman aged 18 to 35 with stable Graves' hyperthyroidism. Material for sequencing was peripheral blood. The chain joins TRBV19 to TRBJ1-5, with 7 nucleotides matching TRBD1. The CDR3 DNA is TGTGCCACCCAACCTGGACAGGTTGAGCCCCAGCATTTT. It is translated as CATQPGQVEPQHF.